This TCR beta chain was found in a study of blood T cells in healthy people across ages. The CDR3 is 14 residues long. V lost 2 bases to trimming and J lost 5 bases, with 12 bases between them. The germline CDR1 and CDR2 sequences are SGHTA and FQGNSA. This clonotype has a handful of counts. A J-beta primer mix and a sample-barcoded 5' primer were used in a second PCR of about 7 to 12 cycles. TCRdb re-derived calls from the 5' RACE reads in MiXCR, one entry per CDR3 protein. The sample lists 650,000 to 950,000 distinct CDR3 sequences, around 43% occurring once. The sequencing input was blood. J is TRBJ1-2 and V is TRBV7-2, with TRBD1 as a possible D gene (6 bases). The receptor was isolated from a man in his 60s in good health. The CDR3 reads CASSLLDRRYGYTF. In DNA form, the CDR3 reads TGTGCCAGCAGCTTATTGGACAGAAGATATGGCTACACCTTC.